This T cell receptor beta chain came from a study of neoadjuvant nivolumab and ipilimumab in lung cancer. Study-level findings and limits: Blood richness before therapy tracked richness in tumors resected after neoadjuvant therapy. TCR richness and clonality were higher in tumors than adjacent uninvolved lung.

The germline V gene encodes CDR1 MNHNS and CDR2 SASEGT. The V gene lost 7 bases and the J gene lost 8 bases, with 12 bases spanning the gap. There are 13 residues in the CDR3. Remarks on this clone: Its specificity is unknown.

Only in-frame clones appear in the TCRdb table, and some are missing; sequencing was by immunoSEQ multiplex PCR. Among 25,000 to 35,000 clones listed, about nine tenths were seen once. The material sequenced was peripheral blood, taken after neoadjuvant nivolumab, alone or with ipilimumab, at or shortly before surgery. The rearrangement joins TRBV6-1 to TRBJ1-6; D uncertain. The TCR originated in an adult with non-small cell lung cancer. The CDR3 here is CASKEVMDSPLHF. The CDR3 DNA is TGTGCCAGCAAAGAGGTTATGGATTCACCCCTCCACTTT.